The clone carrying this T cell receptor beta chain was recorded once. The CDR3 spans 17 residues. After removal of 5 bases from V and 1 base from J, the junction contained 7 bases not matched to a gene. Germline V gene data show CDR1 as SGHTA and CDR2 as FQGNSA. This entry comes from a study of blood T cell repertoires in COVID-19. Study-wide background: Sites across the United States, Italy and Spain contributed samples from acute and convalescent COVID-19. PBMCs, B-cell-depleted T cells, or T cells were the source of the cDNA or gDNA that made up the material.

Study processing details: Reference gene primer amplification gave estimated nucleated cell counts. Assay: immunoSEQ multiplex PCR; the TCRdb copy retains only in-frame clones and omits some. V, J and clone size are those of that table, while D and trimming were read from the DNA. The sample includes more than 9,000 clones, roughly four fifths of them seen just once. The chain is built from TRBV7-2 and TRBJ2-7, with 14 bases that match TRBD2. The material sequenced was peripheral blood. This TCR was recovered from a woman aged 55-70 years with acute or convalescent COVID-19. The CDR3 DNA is TGTGCCAGCAGCCCCCCGGGACTAGCGGGGGTGTCCTACGAGCAGTACTTC. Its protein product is CASSPPGLAGVSYEQYF.